The 31 T cell receptor beta chains below all came from one sample that was sequenced in a study of blood T cells in healthy people across ages. The use of a sample-barcoded 5' primer and a J-beta primer mix characterized a second PCR of roughly 7 to 12 cycles. TCRdb called the 5' RACE reads again in MiXCR, with one record for every CDR3 protein. In the table there are 550,000 to 800,000 distinct CDR3 sequences, under 25% of which are singletons. The sample taken for sequencing was blood. The receptors originated from an older man in good health.

There are many counts of this clonotype. The chain uses TRBV10-3 and TRBJ1-4; D is perhaps TRBD1 (5 bases). V dropped 5 bases and J dropped 8 bases, with 12 bases sitting between them. The CDR3 length is 13 residues. Germline V gene sequence: CDR1 ENHRY, CDR2 SYGVKD. CDR3 nucleotides: TGTGCCATCAGTCCGGGGGTCGGGGAAAAACTGTTTTTT. Its translation: CAISPGVGEKLFF.

This clonotype has ten or more counts. This chain uses TRBV5-1 with TRBJ2-5, with 8 bases matching TRBD2. After removal of 4 bases from V and 3 bases from J, the junction contained 8 bases not matched to a gene. The CDR3 sequence is 15 residues long. CDR1 SGHRS and CDR2 YFSETQ come from the germline V gene. The CDR3 DNA is TGCGCCAGCAGCCACAGCGGGAGTGGCGAAGAGACCCAGTACTTC. Translation gives CASSHSGSGEETQYF.

This chain connects TRBV29-1 to TRBJ2-7; D uncertain. The germline CDR1 and CDR2 sequences are SQVTM and ANQGSEA. V lost 4 bases and J 3 bases, leaving 13 bases between the germline ends. This CDR3 spans 13 amino acids. CDR3 bases: TGCAGCGTTGTAAGGGTACTCGGCTACGAGCAGTACTTC. It codes for CSVVRVLGYEQYF.

This clonotype was detected only a few times. The genes are TRBV20-1 and TRBJ2-7, with 10 bases matching TRBD2. Germline V gene lookup returns CDR1 DFQATT and CDR2 SNEGSKA (reference sequence). The CDR3 is 14 residues long. Trimming took 3 bases from V and 4 from J; bases not matched to a gene: 6. The CDR3 nucleotides are TGCAGTGCTAGTGATAGCGGGAGGTCATACGAGCAGTACTTC. This sequence encodes CSASDSGRSYEQYF.

The chain uses TRBV20-1 and TRBJ2-2; TRBD2 matches 9 bases. V was pared by 0 bases and J by 4 bases, with 6 bases of the junction left unmatched. CDR3 length equals 16 residues. The V gene's germline CDR1 is DFQATT and CDR2 SNEGSKA (reference sequence). The CDR3 loop reads CSAREGTSPSTGELFF. CDR3 sequence (DNA): TGCAGTGCTAGAGAGGGGACTAGCCCGAGCACCGGGGAGCTGTTTTTT.

CDR3 coding DNA: TGTGCCAGCAGCTTAACCCAGGGTGGGGCCTACGAGCAGTACTTC. This encodes CASSLTQGGAYEQYF. The rearrangement uses TRBV7-8 and TRBJ2-7; D is perhaps TRBD1 (5 bases). Germline V CDR1 and CDR2: SGHVS, FQNEAQ. V dropped 2 bases and J dropped 2 bases, with 13 bases sitting between them. The CDR3 is made up of 15 amino acids.

V gene TRBV5-6 combines with J gene TRBJ1-2; unclear D gene. In germline, CDR1 is SGHDT, CDR2 YYEEEE. The CDR3 is made up of 16 amino acids. V lost 4 bases and J 8 bases, leaving 24 bases between the germline ends. CDR3 sequence: CASSPALPTVLAGYTF. CDR3 DNA: TGTGCCAGCAGCCCAGCTCTCCCGACGGTCCTCGCCGGCTACACCTTC.

The V gene is TRBV20-1, the J gene TRBJ2-1; D may be TRBD1 (6 bases). The V gene lost 6 bases and the J gene lost 5 bases, with 17 bases spanning the gap. CDR1 and CDR2 from the germline V gene are DFQATT and SNEGSKA (reference sequence). The CDR3 runs 14 residues. The CDR3: CSAVTGNVDNEQFF. The CDR3, as DNA: TGCAGTGCCGTTACAGGGAATGTAGACAATGAGCAGTTCTTC.

The genes are TRBV4-2 and TRBJ2-1, with D perhaps matching TRBD2 (6 bases). CDR1 is LGHNA and CDR2 is YNFKEQ in the germline V gene. Deletions cut 0 bases from V and 1 base from J, with 10 bases between. This CDR3 is 16 amino acids long. For the CDR3, the DNA is TGTGCCAGCAGCCAAGATATCGGGGGTTCCTACAATGAGCAGTTCTTC. Its protein product is CASSQDIGGSYNEQFF.

This clonotype has more than one count but fewer than ten. The chain carries TRBV9 and TRBJ2-1; 16 bases align to TRBD2. Germline assignment: CDR1 SGDLS and CDR2 YYNGEE. V lost 4 bases to trimming and J lost 4 bases; unmatched junction nucleotides: 8. The CDR3 covers 18 residues. The CDR3 loop reads CASSLGLAGGLGYNEQFF. The CDR3 DNA reads TGTGCCAGCAGCCTGGGACTAGCGGGAGGGCTTGGGTACAATGAGCAGTTCTTC.

The chain has TRBV20-1 and TRBJ2-5; TRBD2 matches 9 bases. The J call may be faulty, since TRBJ2-7 better matches the DNA end. Germline V lookup: CDR1 DFQATT, CDR2 SNEGSKA (reference sequence). This CDR3 is built from 13 residues. The CDR3 loop reads CSARRLAGSEQYF. The CDR3 DNA is TGCAGTGCTAGGCGGCTAGCGGGGTCCGAGCAGTACTTC.

This clonotype appeared many times. This chain joins TRBV7-6 and TRBJ2-3; 7 positions agree with TRBD2. V gave up 0 bases and J gave up 5 bases; unmatched junction bases: 8. Germline V lookup: CDR1 SGHVS, CDR2 FNYEAQ. The length of the CDR3 is 16 residues. As DNA, the CDR3 is TGTGCCAGCAGCTTAGCGTTGGCGGGAGTCGGAGATACGCAGTATTTT. Residues: CASSLALAGVGDTQYF.

The rearrangement links TRBV20-1 to TRBJ2-5; D might be TRBD2 (5 bases). The end of the DNA fits TRBJ2-1 better, so the J call may be wrong. CDR1 is DFQATT, CDR2 SNEGSKA, per germline (reference sequence). The CDR3 totals 13 residues. CDR3 sequence reads: CSSPLSEGNEQFF. The CDR3 DNA is TGCAGCTCCCCCCTAAGCGAGGGCAATGAGCAGTTCTTC.

This chain joins TRBV6-5 and TRBJ2-1; tentatively, D is TRBD2 (6 bases). The germline gives CDR1 MNHEY, CDR2 SVGAGI. Trimming took off 1 base at V and 0 bases at J, with 10 bases between the two ends. The CDR3 is made up of 16 amino acids. The CDR3 nucleotides are TGTGCCAGCAGTTACTTGGGCGGGAACTCCTACAATGAGCAGTTCTTC. Its protein product is CASSYLGGNSYNEQFF.

This clonotype was observed a handful of times. The chain has TRBV20-1 and TRBJ2-7; the D gene is possibly TRBD1 (5 bases). CDR1 DFQATT and CDR2 SNEGSKA come from the germline V gene (reference sequence). This CDR3 region has 13 residues. CDR3 in DNA: TGCAGCGGCCTGGCAGGGAACTCCTACGAGCAGTACTTC. Translation gives CSGLAGNSYEQYF.

This clonotype was counted only a few times. The V call is TRBV6-1, the J call TRBJ2-5; TRBD1 matches 10 bases. Judging by the DNA end, TRBJ2-1 fits better; the J call may be wrong. The germline V gene has CDR1 MNHNS and CDR2 SASEGT. The CDR3 length is 14 residues. The CDR3 reads CASSRQGAIGEQFF. Written as DNA, the CDR3 is TGTGCCAGCAGTAGACAGGGGGCGATCGGTGAGCAGTTCTTC.

This clonotype has a handful of counts. This chain links TRBV20-1 with TRBJ1-4, with D hard to call. V shed 5 bases and J shed 7 bases, with 20 bases lying between them. Per the germline V gene, CDR1 is DFQATT and CDR2 is SNEGSKA (reference sequence). The CDR3 totals 15 residues. The CDR3 is CSASLEGSAGEKLFF. The CDR3 region has the DNA TGCAGTGCTTCCCTCGAAGGGTCAGCAGGTGAAAAACTGTTTTTT.

The gene calls are TRBV6-5 and TRBJ2-7; possibly TRBD1 for D (6 bases). CDR3 size: 16 residues. Germline CDR1 is MNHEY and CDR2 is SVGAGI. V lost 6 bases and J 0 bases, leaving 18 bases between the germline ends. The CDR3 spells CASSRPRDTSSYEQYF. The DNA of the CDR3 is TGTGCCAGCAGCCGTCCCAGGGACACCAGCTCCTACGAGCAGTACTTC.

This clonotype was picked up a small number of times. At one of its ends the junction is not consistent with the germline gene, which may arise from a read error. The rearrangement joins TRBV12-3 or TRBV12-4 to TRBJ1-4; D unclear. The CDR3 covers 15 residues. The CDR3 loop is CARSFPPGPNEKLFF. The CDR3 bases are TGTGCCCGCAGTTTTCCTCCGGGTCCTAATGAAAAACTGTTTTTT.

V usage is TRBV20-1 and J usage is TRBJ2-3; no firm D call. CDR3 size: 14 residues. Germline V gene data show CDR1 as DFQATT and CDR2 as SNEGSKA (reference sequence). The germline V and J ends were trimmed by 0 bases and 6 bases, with 13 bases remaining between them. The CDR3, as DNA: TGCAGTGCTAGAGATCCCAGGCCCGGGGATACGCAGTATTTT. It encodes CSARDPRPGDTQYF.

CDR3 sequence reads: CASSQDWRYEQYF. The CDR3 DNA sequence: TGTGCCAGCAGCCAAGACTGGCGCTACGAGCAGTACTTC. V gene TRBV3-1 combines with J gene TRBJ2-7; D is uncertain. Germline-derived CDR1 and CDR2 are LGHDT and YNNKEL (reference sequence). Trimming left V 0 bases short and J 3 bases short, with 6 bases between. CDR3 length: 13 residues.

J is TRBJ2-3 and V is TRBV20-1; D uncertain. CDR1 and CDR2 from the germline V gene are DFQATT and SNEGSKA (reference sequence). This CDR3 region has 11 residues. The CDR3 sequence: CSAEVGDTQYF. The CDR3 nucleotides read TGCAGCGCCGAAGTAGGAGATACGCAGTATTTT.

The chain employs TRBV5-1 and TRBJ2-5, with 8 bases aligning to TRBD2. Germline assignment: CDR1 SGHRS and CDR2 YFSETQ. The CDR3 has 14 amino acids. Unmatched junction bases numbered 7, after V lost 0 bases and J lost 9 bases. The CDR3 here is CASSLGTSREAQYF. The CDR3 DNA is TGCGCCAGCAGCTTGGGGACTAGCAGGGAGGCCCAGTACTTC.

This clonotype has a handful of counts. The chain carries TRBV12-3 or TRBV12-4 and TRBJ2-3; 7 bases agree with TRBD2. CDR3 size: 13 residues. V shed 5 bases and J 5 bases; nucleotides not matched to a gene: 4. The CDR3 loop is CASSRAGEDTQYF. In nucleotides, the CDR3 is TGTGCCAGCAGTAGGGCGGGAGAAGATACGCAGTATTTT.

The chain carries TRBV7-8 and TRBJ2-1; 13 bases are shared with TRBD2. The V segment lost 1 base and the J segment 7 bases; nucleotides outside the gene matches: 7. The germline gives CDR1 SGHVS, CDR2 FQNEAQ. The length of the CDR3 is 17 residues. CDR3 protein: CASSLGATSGRTNEQFF. The CDR3 nucleotides read TGTGCCAGCAGCTTAGGAGCGACTAGCGGGAGGACGAATGAGCAGTTCTTC.

This chain joins TRBV29-1 and TRBJ1-5; 9 bases match TRBD1. V was clipped by 6 bases and J by 8 bases; unmatched bases: 8. Germline-derived CDR1 and CDR2 are SQVTM and ANQGSEA. CDR3 length equals 13 residues. The chain's CDR3 is CSVADRGNKPQHF. In DNA, the CDR3 is TGCAGCGTGGCCGACAGGGGGAATAAGCCCCAGCATTTT.

V is TRBV19 and J is TRBJ1-5; 12 bases are shared with TRBD1. This CDR3 is 18 amino acids long. J lost 1 base, V lost 7 bases, and 11 bases had no gene match. Germline CDR1 reads LNHDA; CDR2 reads SQIVND (reference sequence). This CDR3 reads CASKGQGAQGMSNQPQHF. The DNA for the CDR3 is TGTGCCAGTAAGGGACAGGGGGCGCAGGGTATGAGCAATCAGCCCCAGCATTTT.

The chain uses TRBV3-1 and TRBJ2-5; D gene ambiguous. The V end lost 4 bases, the J end lost 11 bases, and 11 bases lay between the germline ends. CDR1 is LGHDT and CDR2 is YNNKEL in the germline V gene (reference sequence). The CDR3 contains 11 residues. As DNA, the CDR3 is TGTGCCAGCAGCCGAAGGACGGAGCAGTACTTC. Protein product: CASSRRTEQYF.

The chain employs TRBV21-1 and TRBJ2-1; the table's D call, TRBD2, has no DNA check behind it. TRBV21-1 is noted as a pseudogene. This CDR3 spans 14 amino acids. CDR3 in DNA: TGTGCCAGCAGCACTTGCGGGATATACAATGAGCAGTTCTTC. The encoded protein is CASSTCGIYNEQFF.

This clonotype was counted only a few times. Germline is not matched at one junction end, which may reflect a read error. This chain joins TRBV7-3 and TRBJ2-1; the D is unclear. This CDR3 spans 14 amino acids. Germline V gene data show CDR1 as SGHTA and CDR2 as FQGTGA. CDR3 DNA: TGTGCCAGCAGCTTTTCCCCCTCCTACAATGAGCAGCTCTTC. This sequence encodes CASSFSPSYNEQLF.

A remark on this clonotype: One end of the junction is discordant with germline, which a read error may explain. The chain couples TRBV20-1 to TRBJ2-3, with no clear D. CDR1 is DFQATT and CDR2 is SNEGSKA in the germline V gene (reference sequence). The CDR3 has 13 residues. CDR3 amino acids: CSANEHSTDTEYF. The CDR3 DNA is TGCAGTGCTAATGAACATAGCACAGATACGGAGTATTTT.